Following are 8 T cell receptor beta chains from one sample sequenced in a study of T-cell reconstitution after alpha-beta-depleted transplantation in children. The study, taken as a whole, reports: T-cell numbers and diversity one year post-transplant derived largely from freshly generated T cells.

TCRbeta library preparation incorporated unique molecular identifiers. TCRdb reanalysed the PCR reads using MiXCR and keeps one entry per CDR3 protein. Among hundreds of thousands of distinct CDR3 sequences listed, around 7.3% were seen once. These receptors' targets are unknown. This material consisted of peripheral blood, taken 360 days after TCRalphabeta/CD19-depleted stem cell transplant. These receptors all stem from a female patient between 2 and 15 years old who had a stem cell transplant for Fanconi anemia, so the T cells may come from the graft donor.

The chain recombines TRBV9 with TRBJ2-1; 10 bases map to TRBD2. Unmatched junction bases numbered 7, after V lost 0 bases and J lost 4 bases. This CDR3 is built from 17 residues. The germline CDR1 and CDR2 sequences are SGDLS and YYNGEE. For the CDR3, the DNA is TGTGCCAGCAGCGTAGTTCCCCGGACTAGCGGATACAATGAGCAGTTCTTC. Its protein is CASSVVPRTSGYNEQFF.

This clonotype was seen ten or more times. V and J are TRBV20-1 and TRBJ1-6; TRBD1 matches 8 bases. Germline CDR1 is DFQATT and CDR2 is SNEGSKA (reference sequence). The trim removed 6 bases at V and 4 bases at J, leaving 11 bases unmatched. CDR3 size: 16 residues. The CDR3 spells CSARSGGQGYNSPLHF. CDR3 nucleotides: TGCAGTGCCAGAAGCGGTGGACAGGGATATAATTCACCCCTCCACTTT.

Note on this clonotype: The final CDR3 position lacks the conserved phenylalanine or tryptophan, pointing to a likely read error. The CDR3 loop reads CASSLRESSGNTIYV. The CDR3 DNA reads TGTGCCAGCAGCTTAAGGGAGAGCTCTGGAAACACCATATATGTT. The V gene is TRBV7-9, the J gene TRBJ1-3, with unresolved D. Germline CDR1 SEHNR, CDR2 FQNEAQ (reference sequence). The CDR3 runs to 15 residues. V lost 2 bases, J lost 0 bases, and 8 bases lay in between.

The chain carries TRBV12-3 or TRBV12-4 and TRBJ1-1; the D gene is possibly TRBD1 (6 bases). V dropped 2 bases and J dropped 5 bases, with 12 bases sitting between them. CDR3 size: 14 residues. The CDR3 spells CASSLQGWRTEAFF. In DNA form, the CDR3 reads TGTGCCAGCAGTTTACAGGGGTGGAGGACTGAAGCTTTCTTT.

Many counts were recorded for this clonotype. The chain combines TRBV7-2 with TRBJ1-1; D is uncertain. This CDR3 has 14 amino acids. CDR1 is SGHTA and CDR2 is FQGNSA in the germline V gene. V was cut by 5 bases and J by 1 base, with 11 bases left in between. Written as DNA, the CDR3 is TGTGCCAGCAGCGAACCCGGGTGGAACACTGAAGCTTTCTTT. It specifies CASSEPGWNTEAFF.

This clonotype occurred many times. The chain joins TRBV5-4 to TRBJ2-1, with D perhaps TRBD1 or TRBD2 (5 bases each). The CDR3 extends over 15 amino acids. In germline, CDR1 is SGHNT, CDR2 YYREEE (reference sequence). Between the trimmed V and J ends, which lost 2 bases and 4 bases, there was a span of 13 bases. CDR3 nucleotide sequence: TGTGCCAGCAGCTTCCGGGACGGCTTGTACAATGAGCAGTTCTTC. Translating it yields CASSFRDGLYNEQFF.

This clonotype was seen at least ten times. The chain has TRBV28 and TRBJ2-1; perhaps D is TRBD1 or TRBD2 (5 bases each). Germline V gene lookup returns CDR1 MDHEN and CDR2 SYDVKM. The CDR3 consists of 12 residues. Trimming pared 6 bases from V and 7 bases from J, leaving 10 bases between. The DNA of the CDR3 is TGTGCCAGCAGGGGGGATACGAATGAGCAGTTCTTC. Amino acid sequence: CASRGDTNEQFF.

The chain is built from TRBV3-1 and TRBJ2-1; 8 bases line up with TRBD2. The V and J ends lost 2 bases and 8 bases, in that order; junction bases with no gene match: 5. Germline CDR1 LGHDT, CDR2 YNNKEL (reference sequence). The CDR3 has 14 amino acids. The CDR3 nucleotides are TGTGCCAGCAGCCAACGGGGGGGGCCCTATGAGCAGTTCTTC. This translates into CASSQRGGPYEQFF.